This T cell receptor (beta chain) was found in a study of blood T cell repertoires in COVID-19. The table came from immunoSEQ multiplex PCR; TCRdb's copy has only in-frame clones and leaves some out. This sample has fewer than 75,000 clones, with about 88% found just once. Germline CDR1 is SGHNT and CDR2 is YENEEA. The ends lost 5 bases at V and 4 bases at J; junction bases unmatched: 4. The CDR3 is 14 amino acids. V usage is TRBV11-3 and J usage is TRBJ2-2, with TRBD2 identical over 7 bases. This receptor was identified in a man in his 70s with acute or convalescent COVID-19. Sample: peripheral blood. The CDR3: CASSGGGPTGELFF. In DNA, the CDR3 is TGTGCCAGCAGCGGCGGGGGTCCCACCGGGGAGCTGTTTTTT.